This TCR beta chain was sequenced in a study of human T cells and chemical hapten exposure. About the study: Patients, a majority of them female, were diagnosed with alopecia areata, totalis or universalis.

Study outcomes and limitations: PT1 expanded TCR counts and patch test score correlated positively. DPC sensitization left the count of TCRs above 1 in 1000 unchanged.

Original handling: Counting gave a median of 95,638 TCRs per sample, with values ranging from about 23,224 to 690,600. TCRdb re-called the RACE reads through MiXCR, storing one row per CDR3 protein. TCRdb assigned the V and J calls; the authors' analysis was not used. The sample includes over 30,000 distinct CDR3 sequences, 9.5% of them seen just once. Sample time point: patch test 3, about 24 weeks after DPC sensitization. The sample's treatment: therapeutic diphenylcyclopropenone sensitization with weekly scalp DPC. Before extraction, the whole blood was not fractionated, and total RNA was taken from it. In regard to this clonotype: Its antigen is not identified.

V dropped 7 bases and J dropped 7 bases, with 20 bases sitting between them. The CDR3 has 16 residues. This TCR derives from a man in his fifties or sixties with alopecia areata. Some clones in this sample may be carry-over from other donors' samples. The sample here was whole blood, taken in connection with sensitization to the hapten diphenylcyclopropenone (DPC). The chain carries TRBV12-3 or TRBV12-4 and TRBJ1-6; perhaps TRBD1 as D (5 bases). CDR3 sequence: CASTMQGEWPNSPLHF. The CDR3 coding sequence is TGTGCCAGCACCATGCAGGGAGAGTGGCCCAATTCACCCCTCCACTTT.